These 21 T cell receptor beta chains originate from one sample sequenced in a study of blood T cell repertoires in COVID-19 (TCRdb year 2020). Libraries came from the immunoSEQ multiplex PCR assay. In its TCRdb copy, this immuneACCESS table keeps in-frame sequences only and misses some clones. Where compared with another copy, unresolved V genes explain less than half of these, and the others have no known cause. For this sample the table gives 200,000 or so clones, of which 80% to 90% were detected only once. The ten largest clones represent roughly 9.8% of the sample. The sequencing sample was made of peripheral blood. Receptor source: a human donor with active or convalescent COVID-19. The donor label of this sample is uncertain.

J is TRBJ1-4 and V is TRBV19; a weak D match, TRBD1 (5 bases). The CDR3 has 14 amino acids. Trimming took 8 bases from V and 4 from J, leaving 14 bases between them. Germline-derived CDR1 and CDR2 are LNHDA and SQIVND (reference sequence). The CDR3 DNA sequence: TGTGCCAGTGCAGCGGGGGGAGTTAATGAAAAACTGTTTTTT. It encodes CASAAGGVNEKLFF.

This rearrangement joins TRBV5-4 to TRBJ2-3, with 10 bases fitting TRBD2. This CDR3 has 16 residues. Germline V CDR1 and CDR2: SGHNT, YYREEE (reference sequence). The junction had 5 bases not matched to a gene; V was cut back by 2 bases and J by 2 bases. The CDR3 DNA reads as TGTGCCAGCAGCTTTGTAGCGGGGGGCCCCACAGATACGCAGTATTTT. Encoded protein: CASSFVAGGPTDTQYF. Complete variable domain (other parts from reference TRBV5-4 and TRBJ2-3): ETGVTQSPTHLIKTRGQQVTLRCSSQSGHNTVSWYQQALGQGPQFIFQYYREEENGRGNFPPRFSGLQFPNYSSELNVNALELDDSALYLCASSFVAGGPTDTQYFGPGTRLTVL.

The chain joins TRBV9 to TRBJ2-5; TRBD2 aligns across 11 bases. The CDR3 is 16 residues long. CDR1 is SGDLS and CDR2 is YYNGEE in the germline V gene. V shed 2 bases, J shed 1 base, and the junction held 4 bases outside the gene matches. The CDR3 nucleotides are TGTGCCAGCAGCGTTTGGCTAGCGGGGGGCCAAGAGACCCAGTACTTC. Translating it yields CASSVWLAGGQETQYF. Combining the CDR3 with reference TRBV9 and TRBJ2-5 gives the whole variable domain DSGVTQTPKHLITATGQRVTLRCSPRSGDLSVYWYQQSLDQGLQFLIQYYNGEERAKGNILERFSAQQFPDLHSELNLSSLELGDSALYFCASSVWLAGGQETQYFGPGTRLLVL.

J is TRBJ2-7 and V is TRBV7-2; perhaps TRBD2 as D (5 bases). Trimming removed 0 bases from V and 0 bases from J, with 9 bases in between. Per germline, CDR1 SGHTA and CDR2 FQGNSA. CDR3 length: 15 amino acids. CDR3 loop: CASSLASGFSYEQYF. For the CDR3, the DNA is TGTGCCAGCAGCTTAGCTTCGGGGTTCTCCTACGAGCAGTACTTC.

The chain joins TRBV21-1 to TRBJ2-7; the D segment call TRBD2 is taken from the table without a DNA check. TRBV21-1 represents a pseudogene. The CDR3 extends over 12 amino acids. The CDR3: CASSGGNGEQYF. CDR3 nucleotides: TGTGCCAGCAGCGGGGGGAACGGTGAGCAGTACTTC.

The CDR3 nucleotides are TGTGCCAGCAGCCAAGGGGTAGCGGGGATTAACAATGAGCAGTTCTTC. Protein: CASSQGVAGINNEQFF. The chain employs TRBV3-1 (or the pseudogene TRBV3-2) and TRBJ2-1, with 8 positions matching TRBD2. CDR1 LGHDT and CDR2 YNNKEL come from the germline V gene (reference sequence). The CDR3 runs to 16 residues. V lost 1 base and J lost 5; bases outside the gene matches: 7.

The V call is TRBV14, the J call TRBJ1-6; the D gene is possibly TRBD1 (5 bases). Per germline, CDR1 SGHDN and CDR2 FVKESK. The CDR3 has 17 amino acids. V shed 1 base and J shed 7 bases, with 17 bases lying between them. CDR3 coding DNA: TGTGCCAGCAGCCAAGGTCGAGACGGCAGGACAAATTCACCCCTCCACTTT. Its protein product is CASSQGRDGRTNSPLHF.

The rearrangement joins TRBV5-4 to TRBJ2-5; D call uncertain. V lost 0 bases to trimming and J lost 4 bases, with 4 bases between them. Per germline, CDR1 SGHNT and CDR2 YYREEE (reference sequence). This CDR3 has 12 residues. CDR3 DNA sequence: TGTGCCAGCAGCTTGGAACTAGAGACCCAGTACTTC. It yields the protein CASSLELETQYF.

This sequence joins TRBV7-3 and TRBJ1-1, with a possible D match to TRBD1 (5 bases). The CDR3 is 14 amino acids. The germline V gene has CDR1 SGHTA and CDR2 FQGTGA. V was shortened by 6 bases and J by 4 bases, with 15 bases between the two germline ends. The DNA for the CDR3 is TGTGCCAGCAGGGCGGAGGAGGGGAGCACTGAAGCTTTCTTT. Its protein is CASRAEEGSTEAFF.

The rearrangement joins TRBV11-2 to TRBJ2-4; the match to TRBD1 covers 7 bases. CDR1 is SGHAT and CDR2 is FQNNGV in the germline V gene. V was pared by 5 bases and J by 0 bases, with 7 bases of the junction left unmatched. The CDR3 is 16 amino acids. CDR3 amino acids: CASSGGQTLAKNIQYF. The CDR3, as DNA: TGTGCCAGCAGCGGGGGACAGACTTTAGCCAAAAACATTCAGTACTTC.

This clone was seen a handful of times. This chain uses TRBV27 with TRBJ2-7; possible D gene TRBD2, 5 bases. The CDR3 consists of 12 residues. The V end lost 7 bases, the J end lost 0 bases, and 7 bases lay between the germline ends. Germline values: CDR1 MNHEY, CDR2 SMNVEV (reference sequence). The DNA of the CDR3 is TGTGCCAGCATTGGGAGCTCCTACGAGCAGTACTTC. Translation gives CASIGSSYEQYF.

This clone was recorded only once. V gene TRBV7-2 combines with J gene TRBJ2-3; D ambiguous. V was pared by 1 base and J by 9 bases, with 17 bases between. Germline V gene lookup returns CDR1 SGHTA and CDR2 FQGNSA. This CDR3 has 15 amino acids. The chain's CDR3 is CASSLVMGAARTQYF. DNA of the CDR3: TGTGCCAGCAGCTTAGTGATGGGTGCCGCGAGGACGCAGTATTTT.

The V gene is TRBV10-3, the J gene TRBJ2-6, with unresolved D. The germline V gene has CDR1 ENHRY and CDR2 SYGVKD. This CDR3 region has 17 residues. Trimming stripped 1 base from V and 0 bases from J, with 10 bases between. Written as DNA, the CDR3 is TGTGCCATCAGTGAGTTAGGCCCGGGCTCTGGGGCCAACGTCCTGACTTTC. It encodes CAISELGPGSGANVLTF.

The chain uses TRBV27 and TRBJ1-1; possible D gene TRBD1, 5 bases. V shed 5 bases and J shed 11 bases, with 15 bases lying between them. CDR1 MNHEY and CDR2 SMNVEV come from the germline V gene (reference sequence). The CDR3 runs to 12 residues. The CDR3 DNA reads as TGTGCCAGCAGTCCCTGGGGGGGGGTGGCTTTCTTT. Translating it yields CASSPWGGVAFF.

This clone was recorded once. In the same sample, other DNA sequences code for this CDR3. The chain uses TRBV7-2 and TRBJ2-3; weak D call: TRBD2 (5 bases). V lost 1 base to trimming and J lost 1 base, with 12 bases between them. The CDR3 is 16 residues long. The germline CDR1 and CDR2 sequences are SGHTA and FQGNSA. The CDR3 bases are TGTGCCAGCAGCTTAGAGGGAGCGGTAGGCACAGATACGCAGTATTTT. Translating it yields CASSLEGAVGTDTQYF. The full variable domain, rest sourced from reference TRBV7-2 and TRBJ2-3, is GAGVSQSPSNKVTEKGKDVELRCDPISGHTALYWYRQSLGQGLEFLIYFQGNSAPDKSGLPSDRFSAERTGGSVSTLTIQRTQQEDSAVYLCASSLEGAVGTDTQYFGPGTRLTVL.

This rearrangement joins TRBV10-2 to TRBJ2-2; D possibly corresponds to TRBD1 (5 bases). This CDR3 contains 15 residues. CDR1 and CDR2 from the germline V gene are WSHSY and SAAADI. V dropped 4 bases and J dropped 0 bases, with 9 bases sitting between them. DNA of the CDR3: TGCGCCAGCAGTGTAGGGGCTGCGAACACCGGGGAGCTGTTTTTT. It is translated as CASSVGAANTGELFF.

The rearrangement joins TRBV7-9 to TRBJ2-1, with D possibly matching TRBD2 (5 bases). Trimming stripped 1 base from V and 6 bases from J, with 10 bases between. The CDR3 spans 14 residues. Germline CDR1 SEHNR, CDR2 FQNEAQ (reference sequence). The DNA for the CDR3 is TGTGCCAGCAGCTTAGGGTCGGGGTCCAATGAGCAGTTCTTC. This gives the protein CASSLGSGSNEQFF.

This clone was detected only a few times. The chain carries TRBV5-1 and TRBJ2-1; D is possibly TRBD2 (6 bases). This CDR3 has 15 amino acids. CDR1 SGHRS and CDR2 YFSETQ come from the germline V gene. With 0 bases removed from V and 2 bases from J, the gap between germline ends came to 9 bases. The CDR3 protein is CASSLAGGTYNEQFF. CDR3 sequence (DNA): TGCGCCAGCAGCTTGGCCGGCGGGACCTACAATGAGCAGTTCTTC.

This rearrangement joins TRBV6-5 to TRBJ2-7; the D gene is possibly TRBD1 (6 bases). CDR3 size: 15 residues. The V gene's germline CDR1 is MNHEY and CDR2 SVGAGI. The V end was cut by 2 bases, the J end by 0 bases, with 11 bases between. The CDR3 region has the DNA TGTGCCAGCAGTTACGCCGGGACATCCTCCTACGAGCAGTACTTC. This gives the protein CASSYAGTSSYEQYF.

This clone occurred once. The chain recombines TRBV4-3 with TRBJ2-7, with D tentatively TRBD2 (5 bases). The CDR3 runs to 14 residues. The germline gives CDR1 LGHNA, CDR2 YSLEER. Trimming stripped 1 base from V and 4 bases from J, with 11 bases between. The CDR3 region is CASSQGEGRYEQYF. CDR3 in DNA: TGCGCCAGCAGCCAAGGAGAGGGCCGGTACGAGCAGTACTTC.

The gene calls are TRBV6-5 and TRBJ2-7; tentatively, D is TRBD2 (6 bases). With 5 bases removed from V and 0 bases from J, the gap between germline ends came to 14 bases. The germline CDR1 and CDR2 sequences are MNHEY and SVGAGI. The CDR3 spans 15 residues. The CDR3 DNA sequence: TGTGCCAGCAGTCCGGGACTGCCCTCCTCCTACGAGCAGTACTTC. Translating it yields CASSPGLPSSYEQYF.